This T cell receptor beta chain derives from a study of blood T cells in healthy people across ages. Unmatched junction bases numbered 7, after V lost 1 base and J lost 10 bases. CDR1 and CDR2 from the germline V gene are LNHNV and YYDKDF (reference sequence). The CDR3 contains 13 residues. A J-beta primer mix and a sample-barcoded 5' primer were used in a second PCR of about 7 to 12 cycles. From the 5' RACE reads, TCRdb called clonotypes with MiXCR, one entry per CDR3 protein. The sample holds 500,000 to 700,000 distinct CDR3 sequences, less than 35% seen once. This clonotype was observed a handful of times. It may be a read error: a sequence one base away is much more abundant.

This chain connects TRBV15 to TRBJ2-7, with 7 bases identical to TRBD2. This clonotype was sampled from an elderly woman in good health. Sequences were obtained from blood. The CDR3 loop is CATSRALREAQYF. DNA of the CDR3: TGTGCCACCAGCAGAGCCCTTCGGGAGGCCCAGTACTTC. Full variable domain (rest looked up from reference TRBV15 and TRBJ2-7): DAMVIQNPRYQVTQFGKPVTLSCSQTLNHNVMYWYQQKSSQAPKLLFHYYDKDFNNEADTPDNFQSRRPNTSFCFLDIRSPGLGDTAMYLCATSRALREAQYFGPGTRLTVT.